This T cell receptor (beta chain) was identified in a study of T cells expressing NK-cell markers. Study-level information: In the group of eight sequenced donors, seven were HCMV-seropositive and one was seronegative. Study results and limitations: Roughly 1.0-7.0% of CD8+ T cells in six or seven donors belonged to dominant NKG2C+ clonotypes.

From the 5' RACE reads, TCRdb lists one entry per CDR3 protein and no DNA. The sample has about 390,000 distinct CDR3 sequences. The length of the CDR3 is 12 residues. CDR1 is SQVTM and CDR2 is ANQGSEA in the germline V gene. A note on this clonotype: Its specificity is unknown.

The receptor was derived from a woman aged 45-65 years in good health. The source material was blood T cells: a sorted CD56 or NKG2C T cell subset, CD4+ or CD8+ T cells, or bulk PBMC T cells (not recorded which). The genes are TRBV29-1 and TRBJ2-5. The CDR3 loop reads CSVSLEGETQYF.